Listed here is a single TCR beta chain. The data derive from a study of siplizumab effects on memory and regulatory T cells. About 9.2 x 10^4 TCR templates underwent assay in every sample. Generated by immunoSEQ multiplex PCR, the TCRdb table keeps only in-frame clones and is missing some. The sample holds tens of thousands of clones, about 89% seen once. There are 14 residues in the CDR3. Trimming removed 1 base from V and 0 bases from J, with 7 bases in between. Per the germline V gene, CDR1 is SGHNT and CDR2 is YYREEE (reference sequence). Specimen: naive CD4+ T cells sorted from blood. The chain combines TRBV5-4 with TRBJ1-1; D is uncertain. The clonotype comes from a human donor in good health. The CDR3 spells CASSLRQLNTEAFF. CDR3 DNA sequence: TGTGCCAGCAGCTTGAGGCAGTTGAACACTGAAGCTTTCTTT.